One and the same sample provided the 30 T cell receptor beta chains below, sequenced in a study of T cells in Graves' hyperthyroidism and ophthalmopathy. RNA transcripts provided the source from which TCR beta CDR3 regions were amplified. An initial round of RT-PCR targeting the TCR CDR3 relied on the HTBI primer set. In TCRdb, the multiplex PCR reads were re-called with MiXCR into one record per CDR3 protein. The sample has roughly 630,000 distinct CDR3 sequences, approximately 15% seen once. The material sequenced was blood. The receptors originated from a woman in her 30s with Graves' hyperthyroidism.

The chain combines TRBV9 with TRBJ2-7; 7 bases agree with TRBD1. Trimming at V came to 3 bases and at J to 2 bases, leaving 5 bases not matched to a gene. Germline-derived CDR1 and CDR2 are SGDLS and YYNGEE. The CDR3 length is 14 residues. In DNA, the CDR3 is TGTGCCAGCAGCGGACAGGGTAAGCCCTACGAGCAGTACTTC. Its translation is CASSGQGKPYEQYF.

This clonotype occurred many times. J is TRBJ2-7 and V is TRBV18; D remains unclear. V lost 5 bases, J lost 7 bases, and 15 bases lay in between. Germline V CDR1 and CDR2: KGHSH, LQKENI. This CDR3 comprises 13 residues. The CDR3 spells CASSGVTMGEQYF. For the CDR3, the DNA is TGTGCCAGCTCAGGGGTCACGATGGGGGAGCAGTACTTC.

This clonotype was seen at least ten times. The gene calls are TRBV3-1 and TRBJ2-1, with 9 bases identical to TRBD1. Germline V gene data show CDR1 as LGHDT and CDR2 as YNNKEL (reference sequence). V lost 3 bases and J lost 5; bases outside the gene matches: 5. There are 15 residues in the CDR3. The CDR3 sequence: CASSHTGTGNNEQFF. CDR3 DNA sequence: TGTGCCAGCAGCCACACCGGGACAGGGAACAATGAGCAGTTCTTC.

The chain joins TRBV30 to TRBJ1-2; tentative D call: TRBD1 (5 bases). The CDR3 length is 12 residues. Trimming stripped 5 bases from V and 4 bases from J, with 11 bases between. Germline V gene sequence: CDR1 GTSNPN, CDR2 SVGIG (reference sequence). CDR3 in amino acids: CAWAGPGYGYTF. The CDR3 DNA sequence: TGTGCCTGGGCAGGGCCCGGCTATGGCTACACCTTC.

The CDR3 DNA follows: TGTGCCAGCAGCCAAGGGTTTTACGGGACAATCTACAATGAGCAGTTCTTC. Translation: CASSQGFYGTIYNEQFF. The rearrangement joins TRBV3-1 to TRBJ2-1; TRBD1 might be the D (6 bases). Trimming took off 1 base at V and 3 bases at J, with 16 bases between the two ends. CDR3 length equals 17 residues. Germline V gene sequence: CDR1 LGHDT, CDR2 YNNKEL (reference sequence).

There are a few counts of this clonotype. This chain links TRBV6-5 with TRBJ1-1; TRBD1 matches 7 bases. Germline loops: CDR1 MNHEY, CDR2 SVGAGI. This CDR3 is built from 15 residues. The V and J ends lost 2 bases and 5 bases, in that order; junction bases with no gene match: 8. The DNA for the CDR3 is TGTGCCAGCAGTTACCTCCGACAGGGTGGAACTGAAGCTTTCTTT. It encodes CASSYLRQGGTEAFF.

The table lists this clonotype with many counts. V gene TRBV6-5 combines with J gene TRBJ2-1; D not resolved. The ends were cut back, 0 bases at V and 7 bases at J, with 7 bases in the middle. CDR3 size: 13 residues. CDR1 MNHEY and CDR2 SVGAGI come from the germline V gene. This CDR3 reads CASSYSTVNEQFF. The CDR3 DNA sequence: TGTGCCAGCAGTTACTCTACAGTTAATGAGCAGTTCTTC.

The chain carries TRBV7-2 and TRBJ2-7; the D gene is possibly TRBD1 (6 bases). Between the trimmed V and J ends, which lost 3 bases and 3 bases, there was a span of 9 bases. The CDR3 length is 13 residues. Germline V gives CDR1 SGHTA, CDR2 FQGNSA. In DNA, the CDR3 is TGTGCCAGCAGCTTTGACAGGTTCTACGAGCAGTACTTC. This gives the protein CASSFDRFYEQYF. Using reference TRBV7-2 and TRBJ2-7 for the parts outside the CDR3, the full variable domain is GAGVSQSPSNKVTEKGKDVELRCDPISGHTALYWYRQSLGQGLEFLIYFQGNSAPDKSGLPSDRFSAERTGGSVSTLTIQRTQQEDSAVYLCASSFDRFYEQYFGPGTRLTVT.

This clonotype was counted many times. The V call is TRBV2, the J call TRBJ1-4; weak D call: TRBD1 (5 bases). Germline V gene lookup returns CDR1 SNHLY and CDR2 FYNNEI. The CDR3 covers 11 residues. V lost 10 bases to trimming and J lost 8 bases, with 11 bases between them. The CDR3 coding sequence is TGTGCCAACCAACGGGGGGAAAAACTGTTTTTT. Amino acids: CANQRGEKLFF.

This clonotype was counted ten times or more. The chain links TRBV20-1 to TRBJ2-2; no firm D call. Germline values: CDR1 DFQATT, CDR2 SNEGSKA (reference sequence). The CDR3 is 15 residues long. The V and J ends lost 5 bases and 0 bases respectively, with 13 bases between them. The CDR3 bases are TGCAGTGCTCGTCGGGCAGTCTCGAACACCGGGGAGCTGTTTTTT. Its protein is CSARRAVSNTGELFF.

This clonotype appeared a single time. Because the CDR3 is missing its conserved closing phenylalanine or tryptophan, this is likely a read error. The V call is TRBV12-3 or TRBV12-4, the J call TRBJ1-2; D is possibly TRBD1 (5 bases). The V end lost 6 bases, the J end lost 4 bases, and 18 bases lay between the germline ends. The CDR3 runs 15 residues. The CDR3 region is CASRDESRETYGYTL. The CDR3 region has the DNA TGTGCCAGCAGAGACGAATCCAGGGAAACCTATGGCTACACCCTC.

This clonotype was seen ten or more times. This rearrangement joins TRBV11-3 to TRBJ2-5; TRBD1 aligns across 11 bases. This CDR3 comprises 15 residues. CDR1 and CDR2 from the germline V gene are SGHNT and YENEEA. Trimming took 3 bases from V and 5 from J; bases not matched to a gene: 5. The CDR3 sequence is CASSFRTGGMETQYF. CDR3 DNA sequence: TGTGCCAGCAGCTTTAGGACAGGGGGCATGGAGACCCAGTACTTC.

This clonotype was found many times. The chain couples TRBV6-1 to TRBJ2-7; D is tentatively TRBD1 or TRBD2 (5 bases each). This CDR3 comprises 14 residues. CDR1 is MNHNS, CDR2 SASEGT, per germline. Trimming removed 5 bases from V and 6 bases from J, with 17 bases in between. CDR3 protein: CASSYEGRASEQYF. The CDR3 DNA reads TGTGCCAGCAGTTATGAGGGGCGGGCCTCCGAGCAGTACTTC.

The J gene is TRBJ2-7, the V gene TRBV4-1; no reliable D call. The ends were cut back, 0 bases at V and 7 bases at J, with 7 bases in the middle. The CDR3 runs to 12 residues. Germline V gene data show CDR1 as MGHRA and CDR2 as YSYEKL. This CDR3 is CASSQDKEEQYF. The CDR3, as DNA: TGCGCCAGCAGCCAAGATAAAGAGGAGCAGTACTTC.

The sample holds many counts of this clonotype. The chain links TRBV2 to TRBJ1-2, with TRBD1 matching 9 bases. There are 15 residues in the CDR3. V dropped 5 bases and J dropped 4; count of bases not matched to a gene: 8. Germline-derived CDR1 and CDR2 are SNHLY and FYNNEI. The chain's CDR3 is CASSPGQGRSYGYTF. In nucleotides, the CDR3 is TGTGCCAGCAGTCCGGGACAGGGAAGGAGCTATGGCTACACCTTC.

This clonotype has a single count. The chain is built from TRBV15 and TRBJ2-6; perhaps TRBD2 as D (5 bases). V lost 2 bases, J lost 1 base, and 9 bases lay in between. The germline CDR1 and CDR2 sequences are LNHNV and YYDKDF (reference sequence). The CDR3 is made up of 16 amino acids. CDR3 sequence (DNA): TGTGCCACCAGCAGAAACGGGGAATCTGGGGCCAACGTCCTGACTTTC. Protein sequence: CATSRNGESGANVLTF.

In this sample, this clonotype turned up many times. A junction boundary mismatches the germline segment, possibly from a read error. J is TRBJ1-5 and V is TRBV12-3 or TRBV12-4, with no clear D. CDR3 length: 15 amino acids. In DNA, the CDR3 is TGTGCCAGCAGTTTATTCGGACGTAGCGATCAGCCCCAGCATTTT. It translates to CASSLFGRSDQPQHF.

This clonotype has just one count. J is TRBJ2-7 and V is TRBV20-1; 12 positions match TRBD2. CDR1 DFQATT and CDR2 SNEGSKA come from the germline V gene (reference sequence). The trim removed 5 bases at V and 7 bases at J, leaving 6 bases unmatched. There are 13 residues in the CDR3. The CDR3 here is CSAGGTSGWEQYF. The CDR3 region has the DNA TGCAGTGCTGGGGGGACTAGCGGGTGGGAGCAGTACTTC.

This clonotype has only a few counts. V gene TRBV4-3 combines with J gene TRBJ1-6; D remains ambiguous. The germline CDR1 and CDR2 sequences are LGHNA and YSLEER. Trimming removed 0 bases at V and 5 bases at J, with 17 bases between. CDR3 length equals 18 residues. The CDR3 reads CASSQDLWSNDDNSPLHF. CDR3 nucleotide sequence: TGCGCCAGCAGCCAAGATCTGTGGAGCAACGACGATAATTCACCCCTCCACTTT.

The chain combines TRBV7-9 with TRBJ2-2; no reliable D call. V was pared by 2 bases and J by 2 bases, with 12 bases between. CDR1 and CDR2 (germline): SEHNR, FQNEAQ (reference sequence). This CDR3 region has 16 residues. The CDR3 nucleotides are TGTGCCAGCAGCTTAACATTTTCGGTTAACACCGGGGAGCTGTTTTTT. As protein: CASSLTFSVNTGELFF.

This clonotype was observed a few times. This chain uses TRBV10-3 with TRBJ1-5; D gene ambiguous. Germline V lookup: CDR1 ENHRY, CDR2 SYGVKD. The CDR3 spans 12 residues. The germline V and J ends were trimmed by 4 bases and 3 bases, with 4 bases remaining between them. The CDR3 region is CAISGNNQPQHF. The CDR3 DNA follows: TGTGCCATCAGTGGGAACAATCAGCCCCAGCATTTT.

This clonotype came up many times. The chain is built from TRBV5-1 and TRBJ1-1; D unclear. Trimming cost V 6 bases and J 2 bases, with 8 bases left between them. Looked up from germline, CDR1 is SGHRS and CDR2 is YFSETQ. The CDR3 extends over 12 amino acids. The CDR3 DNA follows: TGCGCCAGCATCGGCGGTAACACTGAAGCTTTCTTT. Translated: CASIGGNTEAFF.

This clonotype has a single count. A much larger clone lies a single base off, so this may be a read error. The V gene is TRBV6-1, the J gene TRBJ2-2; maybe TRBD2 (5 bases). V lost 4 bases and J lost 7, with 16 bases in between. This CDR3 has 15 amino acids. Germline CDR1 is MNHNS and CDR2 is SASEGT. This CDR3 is CASSGTQGYSGELFF. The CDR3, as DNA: TGTGCCAGCAGTGGGACTCAAGGATACAGCGGGGAGCTGTTTTTT.

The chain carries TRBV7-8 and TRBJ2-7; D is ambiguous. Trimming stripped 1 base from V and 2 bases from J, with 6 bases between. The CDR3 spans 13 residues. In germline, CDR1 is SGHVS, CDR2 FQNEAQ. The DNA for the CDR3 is TGTGCCAGCAGCTTAGGATATACCTACGAGCAGTACTTC. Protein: CASSLGYTYEQYF.

DNA for the CDR3: TGCGCCAGCAGCCAAGGGGTTGGGGACGCCGCCTACGAGCAGTACTTC. It codes for CASSQGVGDAAYEQYF. The chain couples TRBV4-3 to TRBJ2-7; the D call may be TRBD1 or TRBD2 (5 bases each). Trimming shortened V by 1 base and J by 2 bases, and 15 bases separated the two germline ends. The CDR3 is 16 amino acids. Germline CDR1 is LGHNA and CDR2 is YSLEER.

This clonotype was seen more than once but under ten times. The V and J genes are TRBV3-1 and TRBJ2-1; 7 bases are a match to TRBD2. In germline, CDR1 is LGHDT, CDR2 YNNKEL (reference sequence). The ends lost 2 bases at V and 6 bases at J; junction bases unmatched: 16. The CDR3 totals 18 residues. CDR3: CASSQTPFAGVGGNEQFF. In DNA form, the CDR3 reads TGTGCCAGCAGCCAAACGCCTTTTGCGGGAGTCGGCGGCAATGAGCAGTTCTTC.

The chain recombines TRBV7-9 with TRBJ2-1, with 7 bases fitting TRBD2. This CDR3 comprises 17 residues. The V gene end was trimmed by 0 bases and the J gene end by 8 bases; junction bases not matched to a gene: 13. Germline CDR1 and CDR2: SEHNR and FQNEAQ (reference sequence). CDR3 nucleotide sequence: TGTGCCAGCAGCTTAGCGCTTTGGGCAGGGAGGGACGATGAGCAGTTCTTC. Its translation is CASSLALWAGRDDEQFF.

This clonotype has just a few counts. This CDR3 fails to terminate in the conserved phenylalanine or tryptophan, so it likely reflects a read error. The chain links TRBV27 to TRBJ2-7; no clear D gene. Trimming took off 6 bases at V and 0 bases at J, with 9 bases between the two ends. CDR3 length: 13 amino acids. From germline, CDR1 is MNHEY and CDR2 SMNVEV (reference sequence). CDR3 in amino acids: CASRTIGSYEQYL. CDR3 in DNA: TGTGCCAGCAGGACAATCGGCTCCTACGAGCAGTACCTC.

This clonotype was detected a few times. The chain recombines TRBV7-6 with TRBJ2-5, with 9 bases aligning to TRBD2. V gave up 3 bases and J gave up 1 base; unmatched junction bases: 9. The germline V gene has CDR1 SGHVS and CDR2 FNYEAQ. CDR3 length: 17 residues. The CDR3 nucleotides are TGTGCCAGCAGCTTGGGGGTGTTAGCGGGAGTCCAAGAGACCCAGTACTTC. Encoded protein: CASSLGVLAGVQETQYF.

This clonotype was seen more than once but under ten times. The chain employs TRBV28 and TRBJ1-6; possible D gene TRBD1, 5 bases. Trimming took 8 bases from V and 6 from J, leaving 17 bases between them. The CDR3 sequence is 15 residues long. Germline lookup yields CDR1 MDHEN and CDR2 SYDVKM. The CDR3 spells CASSPKGQINSPLHF. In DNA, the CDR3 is TGTGCCAGCTCTCCCAAGGGGCAGATTAATTCACCCCTCCACTTT.